These 6 T cell receptor beta chains were all obtained from the same sample, sequenced in a study of blood T cell repertoires in COVID-19. Generated by immunoSEQ multiplex PCR, the TCRdb table keeps only in-frame clones and is missing some. The profile shows roughly 40,000 clones, roughly 80% of them singletons. The sample taken for sequencing was peripheral blood. The receptor set was obtained from a woman of 80 years or more with acute or convalescent COVID-19.

The rearrangement links TRBV9 to TRBJ1-1; D might be TRBD1 (5 bases). Germline V gives CDR1 SGDLS, CDR2 YYNGEE. The CDR3 loop spans 13 amino acids. Trimming pared 3 bases from V and 3 bases from J, leaving 9 bases between. The CDR3 DNA is TGTGCCAGCAGCGCCTTAGGGGACACTGAAGCTTTCTTT. Its translation: CASSALGDTEAFF.

The rearrangement links TRBV21-1 to TRBJ2-1; the tabulated D call, TRBD2, remains unverified against the DNA. TRBV21-1 is given as a pseudogene. The CDR3 consists of 17 residues. CDR3 sequence: CASSKVRAETSYNEQFF. The CDR3 coding sequence is TGTGCCAGCAGCAAAGTTCGAGCGGAGACGTCCTACAATGAGCAGTTCTTC.

The chain couples TRBV19 to TRBJ1-1, with D possibly matching TRBD1 (6 bases). The CDR3 consists of 12 residues. Trimming removed 8 bases at V and 8 bases at J, with 15 bases between. From germline, CDR1 is LNHDA and CDR2 SQIVND (reference sequence). The CDR3 nucleotides are TGTGCCAGTTGTACAGGGTACAGCGAAGCTTTCTTT. It is translated as CASCTGYSEAFF.

The rearrangement links TRBV28 to TRBJ1-1; D remains ambiguous. This CDR3 is 14 amino acids long. Germline V gene data show CDR1 as MDHEN and CDR2 as SYDVKM. Trimming pared 6 bases from V and 3 bases from J, leaving 14 bases between. The CDR3 nucleotides read TGTGCCAGCAGAGATAGGGAGGGATACACTGAAGCTTTCTTT. It translates to CASRDREGYTEAFF. The whole variable domain, remainder taken from reference TRBV28 and TRBJ1-1, is DVKVTQSSRYLVKRTGEKVFLECVQDMDHENMFWYRQDPGLGLRLIYFSYDVKMKEKGDIPEGYSVSREKKERFSLILESASTNQTSMYLCASRDREGYTEAFFGQGTRLTVV.

The CDR3 nucleotides are TGTGCCAGCAGCAAGACTAGCGCCAACACCGGGGAGCTGTTTTTT. Translated, it gives CASSKTSANTGELFF. The chain carries TRBV5-4 and TRBJ2-2; TRBD2 matches 8 bases. Germline CDR1 SGHNT, CDR2 YYREEE (reference sequence). The CDR3 length is 15 residues. The ends lost 4 bases at V and 2 bases at J; junction bases unmatched: 4.

The V gene is TRBV4-1, the J gene TRBJ2-1, with 11 bases identical to TRBD1. The germline V gene encodes CDR1 MGHRA and CDR2 YSYEKL. V lost 3 bases and J lost 8; bases outside the gene matches: 9. This CDR3 comprises 16 residues. The CDR3 DNA follows: TGCGCCAGCAGCCAGTTCTGGACAGGGGGCAAGGATGAGCAGTTCTTC. Translating gives CASSQFWTGGKDEQFF.